The subject of this entry is one T cell receptor beta chain. The CDR3 consists of 16 residues. The V and J ends lost 4 bases and 9 bases respectively, with 22 bases between them. Germline lookup yields CDR1 MNHNS and CDR2 SASEGT. These data come from a study of blood T cell repertoires in COVID-19. The overall study: Sample material is recorded as cDNA or gDNA derived from T cells, B-cell-depleted T cells, or PBMCs.

The protocol was immunoSEQ multiplex PCR, while the TCRdb copy is restricted to in-frame clones and leaves out a portion. The sample yields about 71,000 clones, more than 75% seen once. Sequencing was carried out using peripheral blood. The TCR was taken from a woman aged 80 or over with active or convalescent COVID-19. V is TRBV6-1 and J is TRBJ2-1; maybe TRBD1 (6 bases). Here the CDR3 reads CASSAGARVGSGEQFF. CDR3 bases: TGTGCCAGCAGTGCAGGGGCGAGAGTGGGGTCTGGTGAGCAGTTCTTC.